A selection of T cell receptor beta chains follows, all from one sample in a study of response to subunit inactivated influenza vaccine. From the RT-PCR reads, TCRdb called clonotypes with MiXCR, one entry per CDR3 protein. The sample has about 780,000 distinct CDR3 sequences; less than 20% are singletons. The material was PBMCs from blood, obtained more than 4 days after vaccination. The receptors shown here come from a middle-aged man who received an inactivated influenza vaccine. Each CDR3 is given with its conserved first and last residue. The order of the fields is J gene, D gene, V gene, clone size, CDR3 DNA, CDR3 protein. A D gene is named only where the DNA matches it firmly. Size values are once, few and many counts, or a class for expanded clones, and some rows have none.

TRBJ1-2 - TRBV20-1 few TGCAGTGCTAGACGTACGGGGGCAGGCTATGGCTACACCTTC CSARRTGAGYGYTF
TRBJ2-7 - TRBV29-1 - TGCAGCGTTGGAGAGGGGATATCCTACGAGCAGTACTTC CSVGEGISYEQYF
TRBJ2-3 TRBD1 TRBV11-1 - TGTGCCAGCAGCCGTGGAGGACAGGATACAGATACGCAGTATTTT CASSRGGQDTDTQYF
TRBJ1-1 TRBD1 TRBV20-1 - TGCAGTGCTAGAGATAGGACAGGCTTGAACACTGAAGCTTTCTTT CSARDRTGLNTEAFF
TRBJ1-2 - TRBV6-1 many TGTGCCAGCAGCCTAACCCTCACGGGAGCAGATGGCTACACCTTC CASSLTLTGADGYTF
TRBJ1-4 - TRBV7-9 - TGTGCCAGCAGCTTAGACGGCCAGAATAATGAAAAACTGTTTTTT CASSLDGQNNEKLFF
TRBJ1-2 - TRBV7-2 - TGTGCCAGCAGCTTATTTGTGGACTCCTATGGCTACACCTTC CASSLFVDSYGYTF
TRBJ2-1 - TRBV20-1 many TGCAGTGCTCCAGACGGGGGCGGCTGGGGTAGTGAGCAGTTCTTC CSAPDGGGWGSEQFF
TRBJ2-3 TRBD2 TRBV10-1 - TGCGCCAGCAGTGTCGGGGGGGACACAGATACGCAGTATTTT CASSVGGDTDTQYF
TRBJ2-1 - TRBV5-5 - TGTGCCAGCAGCCCGGCCTCTAAAGACTCCTACAATGAGCAGTTCTTC CASSPASKDSYNEQFF
TRBJ2-7 - TRBV12-3/TRBV12-4 - TGTGCCAGCAGTTTTACCGGGACCGCCTACGAGCAGTACTTC CASSFTGTAYEQYF
TRBJ2-3 TRBD2 TRBV6-5 - TGTGCCAGCAGTTACCAAAGCGGGGGGGCAGCAGATACGCAGTATTTT CASSYQSGGAADTQYF
TRBJ1-2 - TRBV29-1 many TGCAGCCTTGCAATGGCCAGCGGAACCTATGGCTACACCTTC CSLAMASGTYGYTF
TRBJ2-7 TRBD1 TRBV5-1 few TGCGCCAGCAGCTTGGACAGGGGGAATGGCGAGCAGTACTTC CASSLDRGNGEQYF
TRBJ2-3 TRBD2 TRBV27 few TGTGCCAGCAGTCCAACCGGACTAGCGGGAGATACGCAGTATTTT CASSPTGLAGDTQYF
TRBJ2-7 - TRBV18 - TGTGCCAGCTCACCCGCCCCGTCCCACGAGCAGTACTTC CASSPAPSHEQYF
TRBJ2-1 TRBD1 TRBV24-1 - TGTGCCACCAGTGCCCGGACAGGGTACTACAATGAGCAGTTCTTC CATSARTGYYNEQFF
TRBJ2-5 - TRBV6-5 - TGTGCCAGCAGTTACTCGAGGAAAGAGACCCAGTACTTC CASSYSRKETQYF
TRBJ1-1 - TRBV29-1 - TGCAGCGTTGAGTTGAGGCTAACGGACACTGAAGCTTTCTTT CSVELRLTDTEAFF
TRBJ2-2 - TRBV4-3 few TGCGCCAGCAGCGTCCAATCGAACACCGGGGAGCTGTTTTTT CASSVQSNTGELFF
TRBJ1-5 - TRBV5-5 - TGTGCCAGCAGCTCGGCCGGGGTCACTCAGCCCCAGCATTTT CASSSAGVTQPQHF
TRBJ2-1 TRBD2 TRBV20-1 - TGCAGTGCTCCCCCCCCGGGGGGCTCCTACAATGAGCAGTTCTTC CSAPPPGGSYNEQFF
TRBJ2-2 TRBD2 TRBV20-1 - TGCAGTGCTAACGGAGTAGCGGGACCCGGGGAGCTGTTTTTT CSANGVAGPGELFF